The T cell receptor beta chain under discussion was sequenced for a study of early T cells in non-severe SARS-CoV-2 infection. One entry per CDR3 protein, called by TCRdb with MiXCR from the 5' RACE reads. The table has 50,000 to 75,000 distinct CDR3 sequences, more than 10% seen once; the top ten hold over 1%. The length of the CDR3 is 11 residues. With 5 bases removed from V and 6 bases from J, the gap between germline ends came to 6 bases. The gene calls are TRBV12-3 or TRBV12-4 and TRBJ2-3; no clear D. The sequence was collected from an adult who was a healthcare worker with PCR-confirmed SARS-CoV-2 infection or an uninfected control (not recorded which). The donor label of this sample is uncertain. The sequences come from whole blood, collected at baseline. CDR3 sequence: CASSPDDTQYF. The CDR3 DNA reads as TGTGCCAGCAGTCCAGATGATACGCAGTATTTT.